This T cell receptor beta chain was sequenced in a study of tumor-infiltrating lymphocytes in primary liver carcinoma. Notes on this clonotype: A junction end diverges from the germline sequence, so it may reflect a read error.

Both RNA and DNA were isolated together from approximately 22-30 mg of bulk tissue that had not been sorted. With a constant-region primer, TCR beta cDNA was made from approximately 510 ng of total RNA. What produced the TCR beta libraries was three nested multiplex PCR rounds using slightly modified ARM-PCR. Investigators reported that the first two PCR rounds, at around 9 cycles each, used TRBV1-TRBV30 forward primers with a C-beta reverse primer. TCRdb reprocessed the multiplex PCR reads via MiXCR and lists one record per CDR3 protein. The data contain 95,000 to 150,000 distinct CDR3 sequences, about 68% of them singletons. The germline gives CDR1 SGHNT, CDR2 YENEEA. The CDR3 is 14 residues long.

Sequencing was done on a sample of liver tumor tissue from sampling region 1. This sample's subset: tumor region T1, superior pole. The chain recombines TRBV11-3 with TRBJ2-7; no reliable D call. The origin of this receptor is a woman aged 60-70 years with primary liver carcinoma and hepatitis B virus infection. CDR3 amino acids: CDSSLRLNSYERYF. CDR3 DNA sequence: TGTGACAGCAGCCTCCGACTGAACTCCTACGAGCGGTACTTC.